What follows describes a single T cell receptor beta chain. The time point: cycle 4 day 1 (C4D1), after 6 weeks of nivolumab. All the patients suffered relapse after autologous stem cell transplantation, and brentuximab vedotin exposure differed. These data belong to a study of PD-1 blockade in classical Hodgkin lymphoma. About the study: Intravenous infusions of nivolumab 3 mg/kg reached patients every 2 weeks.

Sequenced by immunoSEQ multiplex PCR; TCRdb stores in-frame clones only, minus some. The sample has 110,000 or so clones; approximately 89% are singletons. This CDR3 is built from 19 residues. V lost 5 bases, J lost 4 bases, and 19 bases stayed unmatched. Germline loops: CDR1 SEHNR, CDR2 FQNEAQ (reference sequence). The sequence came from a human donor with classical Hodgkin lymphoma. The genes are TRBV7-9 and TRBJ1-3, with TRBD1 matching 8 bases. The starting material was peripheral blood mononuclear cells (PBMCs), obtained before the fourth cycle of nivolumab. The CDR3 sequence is CASSQSGTGRSGGGNTIYF. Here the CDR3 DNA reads TGTGCCAGCAGCCAGTCCGGGACAGGAAGGAGTGGAGGGGGAAACACCATATATTTT.